This TCR beta chain was documented in a study of cytomegalovirus exposure and HLA in healthy donors. Note on this clone: Its antigen is not identified.

Vbeta (60) and Jbeta (13) primers were used in the PCR. TCRdb's copy holds only in-frame clones and misses some; the assay was immunoSEQ multiplex PCR. Its table records approximately 71,000 clones. Notes on the study in general: In an earlier analysis, about 87% or about 30%: the productive usage of most TCR beta V segments. Association of a missense DCLRE1C variant with TCR beta V- and J-gene trimming was reported in a later analysis.

Trimming stripped 2 bases from V and 5 bases from J, with 13 bases between. This CDR3 is 15 amino acids long. Germline CDR1 MNHNY, CDR2 SVGAGI (reference sequence). This sequence originates from a female donor in good health and CMV-seropositive. The sample consisted of PBMCs. V and J are TRBV6-6 and TRBJ2-1; maybe TRBD2 (7 bases). The CDR3 reads CASSYAGADDNEQFF. The CDR3, as DNA: TGTGCCAGCAGTTACGCGGGGGCGGATGACAATGAGCAGTTCTTC.